The 8 T cell receptor beta chains in this list originate from one sample, sequenced in a study of T cells in Graves' hyperthyroidism and ophthalmopathy (dated by TCRdb to between 2018 and 2020). The method behind the library was multiplex PCR. TCRdb names Illumina HiSeq 2000 as the instrument used. TCR beta CDR3 regions were amplified from RNA transcripts. The TCR CDR3 was subjected to a first round of RT-PCR using the HTBI primer set and the Qiagen OneStep RT-PCR kit. TCRdb reran the public reads through fastp at Q25 and MiXCR, keeping productive beta chains. A single entry per CDR3 protein holds the most common genes and DNA from its merged rows. This sample is represented by 300,000 to 500,000 distinct CDR3 sequences; about 14% of them were singletons. Together, the top ten hold 28% of the sample. The sample taken for sequencing was blood. All receptors come from a man in his fifties or sixties with Graves' ophthalmopathy.

This clonotype was detected ten times or more. The genes are TRBV18 and TRBJ1-1; possibly TRBD1 for D (5 bases). Germline CDR1 is KGHSH and CDR2 is LQKENI. Trimming cost V 5 bases and J 0 bases, with 7 bases left between them. This CDR3 spans 13 amino acids. The CDR3 loop reads CASSVDMNTEAFF. The CDR3, as DNA: TGTGCCAGCTCAGTGGACATGAACACTGAAGCTTTCTTT.

This sequence joins TRBV6-1 and TRBJ1-5; 10 bases line up with TRBD1. J lost 5 bases, V lost 7 bases, and 5 bases had no gene match. CDR1 and CDR2 (germline): MNHNS, SASEGT. There are 14 residues in the CDR3. CDR3 sequence reads: CASTSGTGDQPQHF. CDR3 coding DNA: TGTGCCAGCACCTCCGGGACAGGGGATCAGCCCCAGCATTTT.

This clonotype was counted at least ten times. The rearrangement joins TRBV12-3 or TRBV12-4 to TRBJ1-5, with 7 bases that match TRBD1. CDR3 length: 15 amino acids. Trimming removed 5 bases from V and 4 bases from J; junction bases left unmatched: 8. The CDR3 bases are TGTGCCAGCAGTGCTGACAGGGAGTGGAATCAGCCCCAGCATTTT. Its translation is CASSADREWNQPQHF.

CDR3 coding DNA: TGTGCCAGCAGCCCCGAACCTTGGGGACAGGAAGATCAGCCCCAGCATTTT. It specifies CASSPEPWGQEDQPQHF. This chain joins TRBV9 and TRBJ1-5, with 8 bases that match TRBD1. CDR1 SGDLS and CDR2 YYNGEE come from the germline V gene. J lost 5 bases, V lost 4 bases, and 14 bases had no gene match. The CDR3 is 17 residues long.

This clonotype was recorded at least ten times. The chain uses TRBV19 and TRBJ2-3; 9 bases align to TRBD1. V gave up 1 base and J gave up 0 bases; unmatched junction bases: 14. Germline CDR1 LNHDA, CDR2 SQIVND (reference sequence). CDR3 size: 20 residues. CDR3 loop: CASSIGWGQGRSASTDTQYF. In nucleotides, the CDR3 is TGTGCCAGTAGTATAGGATGGGGACAGGGAAGATCCGCTAGCACAGATACGCAGTATTTT.

This clonotype was counted between two and nine times. This sequence joins TRBV14 and TRBJ1-4; no firm D call. The CDR3 has 14 amino acids. Trimming removed 4 bases at V and 5 bases at J, with 11 bases between. From germline, CDR1 is SGHDN and CDR2 FVKESK. The CDR3 here is CASSPRSRNEKLFF. CDR3 nucleotides: TGTGCCAGCAGCCCTAGGTCCAGGAATGAAAAACTGTTTTTT.

Many counts were recorded for this clonotype. V is TRBV7-9 and J is TRBJ2-2; D might be TRBD2 (6 bases). The CDR3 is 14 residues long. Germline CDR1 and CDR2: SEHNR and FQNEAQ (reference sequence). V lost 6 bases, J lost 7 bases, and 15 bases lay in between. The CDR3 loop is CASRPTSRGGELFF. CDR3 in DNA: TGTGCCAGCAGACCTACTAGCCGCGGCGGGGAGCTGTTTTTT.

This clonotype came up a few times. The V and J genes are TRBV6-5 and TRBJ1-1; D is undetermined. Trimming took 3 bases from V and 6 from J, leaving 11 bases between them. The CDR3 runs to 13 residues. The V gene's germline CDR1 is MNHEY and CDR2 SVGAGI. CDR3 coding DNA: TGTGCCAGCAGTTATGACACAAGGCCTGAAGCTTTCTTT. Translating gives CASSYDTRPEAFF.